The T cell receptor beta chain described here comes from a study of blood T cell repertoires in COVID-19. Per the study methods: From reference gene primer amplification, estimates of nucleated cell counts were derived. Using immunoSEQ multiplex PCR, the repertoire was profiled, and TCRdb retains in-frame clones only, with some absent. D and trimming come from the DNA, and the V and J calls and clone size come from that table. The sample records over 200,000 clones, more than 80% being singletons. J gave up 0 bases and V 6 bases, and 8 bases lay outside the gene matches. In germline, CDR1 is ENHRY, CDR2 SYGVKD. The CDR3 totals 15 residues.

The chain carries TRBV10-3 and TRBJ2-7, with 7 bases identical to TRBD2. The receptor comes from a man aged 25-45 years with COVID-19, enrolled during active disease. Source material: peripheral blood. The CDR3 bases are TGTGCCATCAGCCCCCTAGCGGCTCCCTCCTACGAGCAGTACTTC. As protein: CAISPLAAPSYEQYF.